These 30 T cell receptor beta chains share one sample of origin, sequenced in a study of T cell repertoires in cytomegalovirus infection. Via MiXCR, TCRdb re-called the reads, giving one row per CDR3 protein. This sample has roughly 720,000 distinct CDR3 sequences, with 35% to 45% found just once. Sequencing was done on a sample of PBMCs. Receptors originate from a human donor in good health (CMV status not recorded). Some clones in this sample may be carry-over from other donors' samples.

The sample holds many counts of this clonotype. The chain links TRBV7-9 to TRBJ2-7; 8 nucleotides line up with TRBD2. V lost 0 bases and J lost 6; bases outside the gene matches: 1. There are 13 residues in the CDR3. Germline values: CDR1 SEHNR, CDR2 FQNEAQ (reference sequence). CDR3 nucleotides: TGTGCCAGCAGCTTAGCCACTAGCGGCGAGCAGTACTTC. Translating it yields CASSLATSGEQYF.

The chain carries TRBV28 and TRBJ1-1; D may be TRBD1 (6 bases). The CDR3 consists of 14 residues. Deletions cut 4 bases from V and 8 bases from J, with 17 bases between. Germline assignment: CDR1 MDHEN and CDR2 SYDVKM. The CDR3 protein is CASSSRGGRREAFF. CDR3 DNA sequence: TGTGCCAGCAGTTCAAGGGGGGGGCGCCGGGAAGCTTTCTTT.

The rearrangement uses TRBV24-1 and TRBJ2-1, with TRBD2 matching over 9 bases. The CDR3 runs 16 residues. Looked up from germline, CDR1 is KGHDR and CDR2 is SFDVKD. The V gene end was trimmed by 5 bases and the J gene end by 7 bases; junction bases not matched to a gene: 11. CDR3 sequence reads: CATSGVNSGSLNEQFF. CDR3 nucleotides: TGTGCCACCAGTGGGGTTAATAGCGGGAGTCTTAATGAGCAGTTCTTC.

The chain employs TRBV19 and TRBJ2-7, with TRBD2 as a possible D gene (6 bases). V lost 3 bases, J lost 6 bases, and 18 bases lay in between. The CDR3 contains 15 residues. CDR1 is LNHDA and CDR2 is SQIVND in the germline V gene (reference sequence). DNA for the CDR3: TGTGCCAGTAGTATCCTGGCAACCGAGGAGGGCGAGCAGTACTTC. Translating gives CASSILATEEGEQYF.

This chain joins TRBV19 and TRBJ2-4; no firm D call. Germline V gene sequence: CDR1 LNHDA, CDR2 SQIVND (reference sequence). Trimming cost V 0 bases and J 0 bases, with 15 bases left between them. The CDR3 is 18 residues long. CDR3 region: CASSIDPGTVLAKNIQYF. CDR3 sequence (DNA): TGTGCCAGTAGTATAGATCCCGGTACAGTGCTAGCCAAAAACATTCAGTACTTC.

The chain carries TRBV6-5 and TRBJ2-1, with D perhaps TRBD1 (6 bases). Per the germline V gene, CDR1 is MNHEY and CDR2 is SVGAGI. The CDR3 consists of 15 residues. V dropped 6 bases and J dropped 4 bases, with 16 bases sitting between them. The chain's CDR3 is CASRLPGHSYNEQFF. In nucleotides, the CDR3 is TGTGCCAGCAGATTACCGGGACATTCTTACAATGAGCAGTTCTTC.

This clonotype was observed many times. The chain couples TRBV7-2 to TRBJ2-3; D remains ambiguous. This CDR3 has 12 amino acids. V was clipped by 5 bases and J by 7 bases, with 10 bases between them. From germline, CDR1 is SGHTA and CDR2 FQGNSA. DNA for the CDR3: TGTGCCAGCAGCCCGGTGCAGAATACGCAGTATTTT. Amino acids: CASSPVQNTQYF. Supplemented by reference TRBV7-2 and TRBJ2-3, the full variable domain reads GAGVSQSPSNKVTEKGKDVELRCDPISGHTALYWYRQSLGQGLEFLIYFQGNSAPDKSGLPSDRFSAERTGGSVSTLTIQRTQQEDSAVYLCASSPVQNTQYFGPGTRLTVL.

This clonotype was counted ten times or more. This rearrangement joins TRBV6-6 to TRBJ2-7; 7 positions match TRBD1. Per germline, CDR1 MNHNY and CDR2 SVGAGI (reference sequence). V was pared by 0 bases and J by 2 bases, with 4 bases of the junction left unmatched. The CDR3 contains 15 residues. CDR3 amino acids: CASSYSSGQTYEQYF. The CDR3 DNA sequence: TGTGCCAGCAGTTACTCGTCGGGACAGACCTACGAGCAGTACTTC.

The chain has TRBV12-3 or TRBV12-4 and TRBJ2-1; 13 positions match TRBD2. The CDR3 runs 16 residues. The V gene end was trimmed by 6 bases and the J gene end by 12 bases; junction bases not matched to a gene: 14. CDR3 nucleotide sequence: TGTGCCAGCAGCACAACCGGGACTAGCGGGATCGATGGGCAGTTCTTC. Translating gives CASSTTGTSGIDGQFF.

This clonotype was seen just once. The rearrangement joins TRBV7-2 to TRBJ2-1; TRBD2 aligns across 7 bases. The V segment lost 4 bases and the J segment 6 bases; nucleotides outside the gene matches: 6. CDR3 size: 14 residues. Germline V lookup: CDR1 SGHTA, CDR2 FQGNSA. CDR3 sequence reads: CASSSWTRPNEQFF. CDR3 nucleotide sequence: TGTGCCAGCAGCTCCTGGACTAGGCCCAATGAGCAGTTCTTC.

This clonotype has just a few counts. The chain carries TRBV12-3 or TRBV12-4 and TRBJ1-6; no firm D call. V lost 6 bases and J 7 bases, leaving 10 bases between the germline ends. This CDR3 region has 13 residues. The CDR3 is CASRTVQNSPLHF. The CDR3 bases are TGTGCCAGCAGAACAGTGCAGAATTCACCCCTCCACTTT.

The gene calls are TRBV12-3 or TRBV12-4 and TRBJ2-6, with no clear D. The CDR3 has 15 amino acids. V dropped 3 bases and J dropped 4 bases, with 10 bases sitting between them. CDR3 in amino acids: CASSFRPGGANVLTF. DNA of the CDR3: TGTGCCAGCAGTTTTCGGCCCGGAGGGGCCAACGTCCTGACTTTC.

This clonotype has more than one count but fewer than ten. V usage is TRBV19 and J usage is TRBJ1-5; D gene uncertain. This CDR3 is 16 amino acids long. Trimming took off 3 bases at V and 2 bases at J, with 14 bases between the two ends. Germline V lookup: CDR1 LNHDA, CDR2 SQIVND (reference sequence). CDR3 sequence (DNA): TGTGCCAGTAGTATTCTCGGGGAGTGGGGCAATCAGCCCCAGCATTTT. Translated, it gives CASSILGEWGNQPQHF. The whole variable domain, filled in from reference TRBV19 and TRBJ1-5, reads DGGITQSPKYLFRKEGQNVTLSCEQNLNHDAMYWYRQDPGQGLRLIYYSQIVNDFQKGDIAEGYSVSREKKESFPLTVTSAQKNPTAFYLCASSILGEWGNQPQHFGDGTRLSIL.

This clonotype was recorded many times. The V and J genes are TRBV11-1 and TRBJ1-2, with D uncertain. The length of the CDR3 is 11 residues. Trimming pared 6 bases from V and 4 bases from J, leaving 6 bases between. Per the germline V gene, CDR1 is SGHAT and CDR2 is FQDESV (reference sequence). The CDR3 nucleotides are TGTGCCAGCAGTTCTAGCTATGGCTACACCTTC. Amino acids: CASSSSYGYTF.

V and J are TRBV6-6 and TRBJ1-5; D is perhaps TRBD1 (5 bases). V lost 10 bases, J lost 5 bases, and 18 bases lay in between. The CDR3 has 14 amino acids. Per the germline V gene, CDR1 is MNHNY and CDR2 is SVGAGI (reference sequence). CDR3 nucleotides: TGTGCCACCACACGGACGGACACCTATCAGCCCCAGCATTTT. Translation gives CATTRTDTYQPQHF.

As for this clonotype: A much more abundant neighbour one base away suggests this may be a read error. The rearrangement uses TRBV28 and TRBJ2-1; 7 nucleotides line up with TRBD1. The V gene's germline CDR1 is MDHEN and CDR2 SYDVKM. The CDR3 consists of 13 residues. CDR3 in amino acids: CTSGDRVDNEQFF. DNA for the CDR3: TGTACCAGCGGAGACAGGGTGGACAATGAGCAGTTCTTC.

This clonotype was found a few times. The V gene is TRBV10-3, the J gene TRBJ1-6; 8 bases line up with TRBD1. The CDR3 spans 15 residues. Per the germline V gene, CDR1 is ENHRY and CDR2 is SYGVKD. V was clipped by 5 bases and J by 9 bases; unmatched bases: 9. Here the CDR3 reads CAISPQGESGSPLHF. CDR3 sequence (DNA): TGTGCCATCAGTCCACAGGGGGAATCGGGTTCACCCCTCCACTTT.

This chain uses TRBV5-1 with TRBJ2-1; 14 positions match TRBD2. Trimming removed 3 bases from V and 9 bases from J; junction bases left unmatched: 11. The CDR3 sequence is 17 residues long. Germline-derived CDR1 and CDR2 are SGHRS and YFSETQ. CDR3 sequence reads: CASSWGPGLAGVGEQFF. Here the CDR3 DNA reads TGCGCCAGCAGCTGGGGTCCGGGACTAGCGGGAGTAGGTGAGCAGTTCTTC.

The J gene is TRBJ2-5, the V gene TRBV6-1; 7 nucleotides match TRBD2. J lost 7 bases, V lost 6 bases, and 14 bases had no gene match. Germline V lookup: CDR1 MNHNS, CDR2 SASEGT. CDR3 length: 15 amino acids. CDR3 amino acids: CASRNPWGGSGTQYF. CDR3 DNA: TGTGCCAGCAGGAACCCCTGGGGAGGGTCGGGGACCCAGTACTTC.

V gene TRBV14 combines with J gene TRBJ2-7, with 8 bases lining up with TRBD2. The CDR3 runs 14 residues. Trimming took 0 bases from V and 3 from J; bases not matched to a gene: 1. Germline V CDR1 and CDR2: SGHDN, FVKESK. CDR3 protein: CASSQDSGSYEQYF. The CDR3 region has the DNA TGTGCCAGCAGCCAAGACAGCGGGAGCTACGAGCAGTACTTC.

The chain links TRBV28 to TRBJ1-5, with D perhaps matching TRBD1 (6 bases). Trimming cost V 4 bases and J 4 bases, with 11 bases left between them. Germline CDR1 is MDHEN and CDR2 is SYDVKM. This CDR3 has 14 amino acids. The CDR3 loop is CASSSGRGNQPQHF. CDR3 coding DNA: TGTGCCAGCAGTTCGGGGAGGGGGAATCAGCCCCAGCATTTT.

This chain links TRBV7-2 with TRBJ2-7; 9 nucleotides align to TRBD2. Germline CDR1 is SGHTA and CDR2 is FQGNSA. The CDR3 is made up of 14 amino acids. Trimming at V came to 9 bases and at J to 7 bases, leaving 13 bases not matched to a gene. This CDR3 is CASSVAGVPWEQYF. The CDR3 nucleotides are TGTGCCAGTAGCGTAGCGGGAGTTCCGTGGGAGCAGTACTTC.

This clonotype was found many times. The rearrangement joins TRBV7-2 to TRBJ2-5, with a possible D match to TRBD2 (6 bases). Germline V gene data show CDR1 as SGHTA and CDR2 as FQGNSA. The length of the CDR3 is 17 residues. V lost 5 bases and J 5 bases, leaving 24 bases between the germline ends. CDR3 in DNA: TGTGCCAGCAGCCCCGCCCGACTAGTCGGGAGCGTTGAGACCCAGTACTTC. It translates to CASSPARLVGSVETQYF.

The rearrangement links TRBV7-6 to TRBJ1-2; no firm D call. The CDR3 spans 17 residues. The germline V and J ends were trimmed by 5 bases and 0 bases, with 19 bases remaining between them. Germline CDR1 and CDR2: SGHVS and FNYEAQ. CDR3 sequence reads: CASSRRLGRTTNYGYTF. The CDR3 nucleotides read TGTGCCAGCAGCCGGAGACTCGGACGGACGACTAACTATGGCTACACCTTC. The entire variable domain, with the rest obtained from reference TRBV7-6 and TRBJ1-2, is as follows: GAGVSQSPRYKVTKRGQDVALRCDPISGHVSLYWYRQALGQGPEFLTYFNYEAQQDKSGLPNDRFSAERPEGSISTLTIQRTEQRDSAMYRCASSRRLGRTTNYGYTFGSGTRLTVV.

This clonotype has ten or more counts. This chain joins TRBV7-8 and TRBJ1-1; D remains unclear. V lost 1 base to trimming and J lost 2 bases, with 5 bases between them. CDR3 length equals 13 residues. Germline CDR1 is SGHVS and CDR2 is FQNEAQ. The CDR3 loop is CASSLEDNTEAFF. The CDR3 nucleotides are TGTGCCAGCAGCTTAGAGGATAACACTGAAGCTTTCTTT.

The chain links TRBV19 to TRBJ2-2; 7 positions agree with TRBD2. The CDR3 spans 16 residues. With V trimmed by 5 bases and J by 6 bases, 12 bases remained unmatched. The V gene's germline CDR1 is LNHDA and CDR2 SQIVND (reference sequence). CDR3 coding DNA: TGTGCCAGTAGTTCCCCACCCGGGAGGAAGGCCGGGGAGCTGTTTTTT. Protein sequence: CASSSPPGRKAGELFF.

The chain recombines TRBV19 with TRBJ1-1; D remains ambiguous. Trimming stripped 3 bases from V and 4 bases from J, with 12 bases between. The CDR3 extends over 14 amino acids. From germline, CDR1 is LNHDA and CDR2 SQIVND (reference sequence). The CDR3 nucleotides read TGTGCCAGTAGTATCCCTCCAGCGTCCACTGAAGCTTTCTTT. This codes for CASSIPPASTEAFF.

V gene TRBV12-3 or TRBV12-4 combines with J gene TRBJ2-3; D is possibly TRBD1 (7 bases). With 3 bases removed from V and 6 bases from J, the gap between germline ends came to 16 bases. This CDR3 contains 15 residues. This chain's CDR3 is CASSLRDRAGDTQYF. DNA for the CDR3: TGTGCCAGCAGTTTGCGCGACAGGGCGGGGGATACGCAGTATTTT.

The sample holds many counts of this clonotype. The rearrangement joins TRBV7-2 to TRBJ2-2; no reliable D call. Germline V lookup: CDR1 SGHTA, CDR2 FQGNSA. Trimming stripped 0 bases from V and 2 bases from J, with 7 bases between. The CDR3 extends over 15 amino acids. The CDR3 here is CASSLAPGNTGELFF. CDR3 nucleotides: TGTGCCAGCAGCTTAGCGCCGGGTAACACCGGGGAGCTGTTTTTT.

This clonotype was observed a handful of times. The chain combines TRBV6-1 with TRBJ2-3; unclear D gene. This CDR3 is 14 amino acids long. The V gene's germline CDR1 is MNHNS and CDR2 SASEGT. Trimming took off 1 base at V and 6 bases at J, with 11 bases between the two ends. Here the CDR3 reads CASSEGVAADTQYF. The CDR3, as DNA: TGTGCCAGCAGTGAAGGGGTAGCTGCGGATACGCAGTATTTT.